This T cell receptor (beta chain) was observed in a study of PD-L1 blockade in urothelial cancer. Whole-study context: Atezolizumab at 1,200 mg intravenously every 3 weeks was started by patients around 2014. Treatment start was followed by blood analysis at 3 weeks (second dose) and again at 6 weeks.

V lost 6 bases and J 0 bases, leaving 5 bases between the germline ends. The CDR3 sequence is 12 residues long. Germline V gene data show CDR1 as MNHNY and CDR2 as SVGAGI (reference sequence). Comments on this clone: What it binds is not known.

Clones were sequenced by immunoSEQ multiplex PCR, and TCRdb holds only the in-frame ones, with some missing. The profile shows 87,000 or so clones, 65% to 85% of them singletons. Whole-study findings and limits: Tumor-associated clones in blood expanded more at 3 weeks in durable-benefit patients.

Sample time point: pretreatment peripheral blood. Per patient, between 1 and 8 samples were collected at pretreatment and on-treatment time points. The TCR comes from a man aged 60 to 75 with urothelial cancer. This chain links TRBV6-6 with TRBJ1-2; D not certain. Specimen: PBMCs, collected around atezolizumab (anti-PD-L1) treatment. The CDR3 is CASSPANYGYTF. The CDR3 DNA sequence: TGTGCCAGCAGCCCAGCTAACTATGGCTACACCTTC.